This T cell receptor beta chain comes out of a study of vaccination and CD4 T cells after COVID-19. The Oncomine TCR Beta short-read assay generated sequence data from the DNA of cultured CD4+ T cells. MiXCR, applied by TCRdb to the PCR reads, yields one record per CDR3 protein. The sample consists of about 10,000 distinct CDR3 sequences, about 60% of them appearing once. Germline V CDR1 and CDR2: LGHDT, YNNKEL (reference sequence). The CDR3 has 12 amino acids. V lost 0 bases, J lost 7 bases, and 7 bases lay in between. The treatment denotes: roughly nine-day PBMC culture with coronavirus spike peptide pools or control peptides (ViraFEST assay). Details on this clonotype: Its target is unknown.

Sequenced: CD4+ T cells from blood, cultured in vitro. The source is a human donor who had recovered from COVID-19. The chain carries TRBV3-1 and TRBJ2-7; D not certain. The chain's CDR3 is CASSQDPGEQYF. In DNA form, the CDR3 reads TGTGCCAGCAGCCAAGATCCCGGAGAGCAGTACTTC.